The 21 T cell receptor beta chains below all came from one sample that was sequenced in a study of blood T cells in healthy people across ages. A sample-barcoded 5' primer and a J-beta primer mix were used in a second PCR of roughly 7 to 11 cycles. TCRdb processed the 5' RACE reads anew with MiXCR; each CDR3 protein has one entry. The sample has about 1.6 million distinct CDR3 sequences, about 31% seen once; the top ten hold around 11%. Material for sequencing was blood. The receptor source for this set is a woman between 25 and 40 years old in good health.

This clonotype was detected only a few times. The V gene is TRBV6-5, the J gene TRBJ1-1; D call uncertain. Between the trimmed V and J ends, which lost 7 bases and 1 base, there was a span of 16 bases. Germline V gives CDR1 MNHEY, CDR2 SVGAGI. CDR3 length: 15 residues. CDR3 in DNA: TGTGCCAGCACAAACGGCAAGTCGGGGAACACTGAAGCTTTCTTT. Translating gives CASTNGKSGNTEAFF.

This chain connects TRBV24-1 to TRBJ2-3; 14 bases are a match to TRBD2. The CDR3 runs to 19 residues. Trimming took 0 bases from V and 0 from J; bases not matched to a gene: 4. Germline-derived CDR1 and CDR2 are KGHDR and SFDVKD. CDR3 nucleotides: TGTGCCACCAGTGATTTGGGACTAGCGGGAGGATACAGCACAGATACGCAGTATTTT. It encodes CATSDLGLAGGYSTDTQYF.

The J gene is TRBJ1-1, the V gene TRBV10-3; possibly TRBD1 for D (6 bases). Deletions cut 8 bases from V and 1 base from J, with 11 bases between. This CDR3 comprises 13 residues. Per the germline V gene, CDR1 is ENHRY and CDR2 is SYGVKD. Written as DNA, the CDR3 is TGTGCCATCCGGGGGCAGGGGAACACTGAAGCTTTCTTT. Its protein is CAIRGQGNTEAFF.

Points on this clonotype: The junction shows a germline mismatch at one end, possibly a read error. This chain joins TRBV7-9 and TRBJ2-2; D perhaps matches TRBD1 (5 bases). The germline V gene has CDR1 SEHNR and CDR2 FQNEAQ (reference sequence). This CDR3 has 16 residues. As DNA, the CDR3 is TGTGCCGGCAGCTTTCAGGGCGCCGTGTATACCGGGGAGCTGTTTTTT. Amino acid sequence: CAGSFQGAVYTGELFF. The full variable domain, rest sourced from reference TRBV7-9 and TRBJ2-2, is DTGVSQNPRHKITKRGQNVTFRCDPISEHNRLYWYRQTLGQGPEFLTYFQNEAQLEKSRLLSDRFSAERPKGSFSTLEIQRTEQGDSAMYLCAGSFQGAVYTGELFFGEGSRLTVL.

The chain joins TRBV7-9 to TRBJ2-1, with D hard to call. With 5 bases removed from V and 7 bases from J, the gap between germline ends came to 18 bases. This CDR3 comprises 15 residues. CDR1 is SEHNR, CDR2 FQNEAQ, per germline (reference sequence). CDR3 residues: CASSPTGLGVNEQFF. CDR3 sequence (DNA): TGTGCCAGCAGCCCAACCGGGCTAGGAGTGAATGAGCAGTTCTTC.

Only a few counts were recorded for this clonotype. The rearrangement uses TRBV18 and TRBJ2-1, with 8 bases identical to TRBD2. The CDR3 length is 17 residues. Germline CDR1 and CDR2: KGHSH and LQKENI. V was clipped by 2 bases and J by 8 bases; unmatched bases: 14. The CDR3 is CASSPSTLTGGADEQFF. CDR3 nucleotides: TGTGCCAGCTCACCATCAACCCTAACGGGGGGGGCGGATGAGCAGTTCTTC.

About this clonotype: Here the CDR3 omits its conserved ending phenylalanine or tryptophan, so a read error is the likely source. The CDR3 DNA reads as TGTGCCAGCAGGTCGCACAGGGGGCCGGCCGAAAAACTGTTTTTG. Its protein product is CASRSHRGPAEKLFL. The chain links TRBV12-3 or TRBV12-4 to TRBJ1-4; TRBD1 matches at 9 bases. There are 15 residues in the CDR3. V shed 6 bases and J 8 bases; nucleotides not matched to a gene: 10.

The V call is TRBV27, the J call TRBJ2-1, with D perhaps given as TRBD1 or TRBD2 (6 bases each). This CDR3 comprises 15 residues. The V gene's germline CDR1 is MNHEY and CDR2 SMNVEV (reference sequence). Trimming shortened V by 3 bases and J by 8 bases, and 17 bases separated the two germline ends. CDR3 coding DNA: TGTGCCAGCAGTTTTAAGGGGGGTCTGGCATATGAGCAGTTCTTC. Its translation: CASSFKGGLAYEQFF.

This sequence joins TRBV15 and TRBJ1-1; 11 bases are shared with TRBD1. CDR3 length: 17 amino acids. J lost 5 bases, V lost 1 base, and 9 bases had no gene match. Germline loops: CDR1 LNHNV, CDR2 YYDKDF (reference sequence). The CDR3 sequence: CATSRGRTGGTWTEAFF. CDR3 coding DNA: TGTGCCACCAGCAGAGGGAGGACAGGGGGCACGTGGACTGAAGCTTTCTTT.

There are many counts of this clonotype. The J gene is TRBJ2-3, the V gene TRBV7-2; D remains unclear. The CDR3 runs 13 residues. V was shortened by 7 bases and J by 6 bases, with 14 bases between the two germline ends. The germline V gene has CDR1 SGHTA and CDR2 FQGNSA. CDR3 bases: TGTGCCAGCACCAGTAAGGTGTTTGATACGCAGTATTTT. Translated, it gives CASTSKVFDTQYF.

The chain is built from TRBV25-1 and TRBJ1-3, with TRBD1 matching 9 bases. The CDR3 length is 15 residues. Trimming removed 2 bases from V and 3 bases from J; junction bases left unmatched: 2. From germline, CDR1 is MGHDK and CDR2 SYGVNS. CDR3 DNA sequence: TGTGCCAGCAGTGAAAACAGGGGGCTTGGAAACACCATATATTTT. Its translation is CASSENRGLGNTIYF.

Worth noting for this clonotype: Possible read error: a much larger clone is one base away. This chain connects TRBV12-3 or TRBV12-4 to TRBJ1-2; 7 bases line up with TRBD1. This CDR3 comprises 12 residues. The V and J ends lost 5 bases and 8 bases, in that order; junction bases with no gene match: 5. The CDR3 loop reads CASSNRGWGYTF. Written as DNA, the CDR3 is TGTGCCAGCAGTAACAGGGGATGGGGCTACACCTTC.

V usage is TRBV21-1 and J usage is TRBJ2-6; the table's D call of TRBD1 was not tested on the DNA. TRBV21-1 is a pseudogene locus. The CDR3 length is 17 residues. CDR3 sequence: CASITLQGAAGANVLTF. The CDR3 nucleotides are TGTGCCAGCATCACTCTTCAGGGGGCGGCCGGGGCCAACGTCCTGACTTTC.

Written as DNA, the CDR3 is TGTGCCAGCAGTGCGGGACAGGCGAGCTCCTACGAGCAGTACTTC. Translation gives CASSAGQASSYEQYF. The chain uses TRBV6-1 and TRBJ2-7; 8 bases are a match to TRBD1. Trimming removed 4 bases from V and 0 bases from J; junction bases left unmatched: 5. The length of the CDR3 is 15 residues. Germline-derived CDR1 and CDR2 are MNHNS and SASEGT.

The V and J genes are TRBV9 and TRBJ2-7; 7 bases agree with TRBD1. The J segment lost 4 bases and the V segment lost 4 bases, leaving 5 bases of the junction unmatched. Germline V gives CDR1 SGDLS, CDR2 YYNGEE. This CDR3 has 13 amino acids. The CDR3 loop reads CASSPKGAYEQYF. As DNA, the CDR3 is TGTGCCAGCAGCCCGAAGGGGGCGTACGAGCAGTACTTC.

About this clonotype itself: A junction boundary mismatches the germline segment, possibly from a read error. This sequence joins TRBV14 and TRBJ2-1; 7 positions match TRBD2. From germline, CDR1 is SGHDN and CDR2 FVKESK. The CDR3 sequence is 17 residues long. This CDR3 is CVSSQIDAGEYYNEQFF. DNA for the CDR3: TGTGTCAGCAGCCAGATAGATGCGGGAGAGTACTACAATGAGCAGTTCTTC.

The chain is built from TRBV6-5 and TRBJ1-2; D is possibly TRBD1 (6 bases). Trimming removed 10 bases from V and 6 bases from J, with 21 bases in between. Germline V gene data show CDR1 as MNHEY and CDR2 as SVGAGI. The CDR3 extends over 14 amino acids. The CDR3: CANRRSGQKDGYTF. CDR3 sequence (DNA): TGTGCCAACAGAAGGAGTGGACAGAAAGATGGCTACACCTTC.

This chain uses TRBV11-2 with TRBJ1-2; 8 nucleotides line up with TRBD1. V gave up 5 bases and J gave up 4 bases; unmatched junction bases: 6. Germline CDR1 SGHAT, CDR2 FQNNGV. The CDR3 length is 14 residues. CDR3 loop: CASSVTGGTYGYTF. The CDR3 DNA reads TGTGCCAGCAGCGTAACAGGGGGGACCTATGGCTACACCTTC.

This clonotype came up a few times. The gene calls are TRBV6-2 or TRBV6-3 and TRBJ2-5, with D possibly matching TRBD1 (5 bases). The CDR3 covers 18 residues. Looked up from germline, CDR1 is MNHEY and CDR2 is SVGEGT. Trimming took off 0 bases at V and 5 bases at J, with 22 bases between the two ends. Written as DNA, the CDR3 is TGTGCCAGCAGTTACTCGAAGGGGCAGGGATTCCGGTTTGAGACCCAGTACTTC. This gives the protein CASSYSKGQGFRFETQYF.

The table lists this clonotype with a count of one. The rearrangement joins TRBV6-6 to TRBJ1-1; possibly TRBD1 for D (6 bases). The CDR3 sequence is 13 residues long. The V end was cut by 6 bases, the J end by 3 bases, with 11 bases between. Per the germline V gene, CDR1 is MNHNY and CDR2 is SVGAGI (reference sequence). The CDR3 sequence is CASRNREDTEAFF. The CDR3 DNA is TGTGCCAGCAGAAACAGGGAGGACACTGAAGCTTTCTTT.

The V call is TRBV6-2 or TRBV6-3, the J call TRBJ2-7; the match to TRBD1 covers 7 bases. Trimming cost V 7 bases and J 2 bases; bases outside gene matches: 11. This CDR3 comprises 15 residues. Germline CDR1 and CDR2: MNHEY and SVGEGT. The CDR3 protein is CASIGSRQGPYEQYF. Written as DNA, the CDR3 is TGTGCCAGCATAGGCTCGAGACAGGGACCCTACGAGCAGTACTTC.